This T cell receptor (beta chain) was recovered during a study of blood T cell repertoires in COVID-19. Original processing notes: Amplification with reference gene primers provided the estimates of nucleated cell counts. Using immunoSEQ multiplex PCR, the repertoire was profiled, and TCRdb retains in-frame clones only, with some absent. V, J and clone size were drawn from that table, and D and trimming were deduced from the DNA. The sample consists of around 400,000 clones, over 75% of them appearing once. Followed longitudinally, the Seattle patients had been enrolled during active infection. V was cut by 5 bases and J by 3 bases, with 8 bases left in between. Looked up from germline, CDR1 is SGHTA and CDR2 is FQGTGA. The CDR3 totals 13 residues.

The rearrangement uses TRBV7-3 and TRBJ2-1; a weak D match, TRBD2 (6 bases). This clonotype was sampled from a woman in her fifties or sixties with COVID-19, enrolled during active disease. Sequenced input: peripheral blood. CDR3 coding DNA: TGTGCCAGCAGCCCCGGGGGCTACAATGAGCAGTTCTTC. This encodes CASSPGGYNEQFF.